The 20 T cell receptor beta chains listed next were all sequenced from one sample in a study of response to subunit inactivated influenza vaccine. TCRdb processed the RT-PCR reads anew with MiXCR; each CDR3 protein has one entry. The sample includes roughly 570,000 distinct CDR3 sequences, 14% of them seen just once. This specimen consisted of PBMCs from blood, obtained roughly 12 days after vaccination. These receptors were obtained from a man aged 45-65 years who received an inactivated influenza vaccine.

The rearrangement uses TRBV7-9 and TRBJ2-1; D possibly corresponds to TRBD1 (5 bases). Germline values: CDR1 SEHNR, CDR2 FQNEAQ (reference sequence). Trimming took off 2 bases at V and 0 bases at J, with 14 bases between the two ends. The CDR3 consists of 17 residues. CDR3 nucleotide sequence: TGTGCCAGCAGCTTATGGGGCCCCCTAAGCTCCTACAATGAGCAGTTCTTC. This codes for CASSLWGPLSSYNEQFF.

The CDR3 here is CASSPLGENIQYF. DNA of the CDR3: TGTGCCAGCTCACCTCTAGGAGAGAACATTCAGTACTTC. This rearrangement joins TRBV18 to TRBJ2-4; D remains unclear. The germline gives CDR1 KGHSH, CDR2 LQKENI. V was trimmed by 3 bases and J by 7 bases, leaving 10 bases between them. This CDR3 contains 13 residues.

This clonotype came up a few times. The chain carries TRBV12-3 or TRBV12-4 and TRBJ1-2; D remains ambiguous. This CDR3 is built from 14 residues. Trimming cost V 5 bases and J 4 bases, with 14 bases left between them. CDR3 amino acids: CASSGPIVSYGYTF. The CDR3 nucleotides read TGTGCCAGCAGTGGACCGATCGTTAGCTATGGCTACACCTTC.

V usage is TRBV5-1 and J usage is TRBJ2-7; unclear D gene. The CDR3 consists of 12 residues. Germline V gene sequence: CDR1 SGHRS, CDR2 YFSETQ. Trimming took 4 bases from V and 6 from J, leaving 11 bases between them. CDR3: CASSRQTAEQYF. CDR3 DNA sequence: TGCGCCAGCAGCCGCCAGACGGCCGAGCAGTACTTC.

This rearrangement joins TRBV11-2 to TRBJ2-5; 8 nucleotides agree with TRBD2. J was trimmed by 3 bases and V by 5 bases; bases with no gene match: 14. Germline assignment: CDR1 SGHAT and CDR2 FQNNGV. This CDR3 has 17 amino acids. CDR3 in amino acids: CASSPKATRTSKETQYF. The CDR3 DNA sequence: TGTGCCAGCAGCCCAAAAGCAACAAGGACTAGCAAAGAGACCCAGTACTTC.

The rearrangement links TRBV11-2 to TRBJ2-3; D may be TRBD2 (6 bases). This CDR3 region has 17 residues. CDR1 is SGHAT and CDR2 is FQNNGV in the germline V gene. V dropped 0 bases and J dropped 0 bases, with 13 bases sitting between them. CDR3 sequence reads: CASSLDGPGVSTDTQYF. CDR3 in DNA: TGTGCCAGCAGCTTAGATGGCCCGGGGGTTAGCACAGATACGCAGTATTTT. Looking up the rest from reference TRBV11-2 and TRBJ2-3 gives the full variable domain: EAGVAQSPRYKIIEKRQSVAFWCNPISGHATLYWYQQILGQGPKLLIQFQNNGVVDDSQLPKDRFSAERLKGVDSTLKIQPAKLEDSAVYLCASSLDGPGVSTDTQYFGPGTRLTVL.

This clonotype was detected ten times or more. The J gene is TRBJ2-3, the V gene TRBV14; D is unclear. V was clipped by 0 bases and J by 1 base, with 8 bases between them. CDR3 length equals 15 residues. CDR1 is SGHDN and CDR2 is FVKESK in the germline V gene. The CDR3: CASSQDWVGTDTQYF. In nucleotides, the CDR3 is TGTGCCAGCAGCCAAGATTGGGTAGGCACAGATACGCAGTATTTT.

The CDR3 protein is CASSYSRGLGMYEQYF. CDR3 sequence (DNA): TGTGCCAGCAGTTACTCGAGGGGGCTAGGGATGTACGAGCAGTACTTC. The V and J genes are TRBV6-2 or TRBV6-3 and TRBJ2-7, with TRBD1 identical over 7 bases. Germline lookup yields CDR1 MNHEY and CDR2 SVGEGT. V shed 0 bases, J shed 4 bases, and the junction held 9 bases outside the gene matches. The CDR3 contains 16 residues.

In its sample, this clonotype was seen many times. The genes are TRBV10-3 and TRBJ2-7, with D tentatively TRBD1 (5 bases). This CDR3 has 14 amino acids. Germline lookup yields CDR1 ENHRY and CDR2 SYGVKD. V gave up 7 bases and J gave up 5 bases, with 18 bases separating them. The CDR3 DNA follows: TGTGCCATCAAGGAAGGGGCAGGGAACCACGAGCAGTACTTC. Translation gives CAIKEGAGNHEQYF.

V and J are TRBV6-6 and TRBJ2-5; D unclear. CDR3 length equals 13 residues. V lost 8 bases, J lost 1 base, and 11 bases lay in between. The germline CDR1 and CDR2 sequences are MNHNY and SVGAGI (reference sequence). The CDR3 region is CASFRAFQETQYF. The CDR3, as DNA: TGTGCCAGCTTTAGGGCCTTCCAAGAGACCCAGTACTTC.

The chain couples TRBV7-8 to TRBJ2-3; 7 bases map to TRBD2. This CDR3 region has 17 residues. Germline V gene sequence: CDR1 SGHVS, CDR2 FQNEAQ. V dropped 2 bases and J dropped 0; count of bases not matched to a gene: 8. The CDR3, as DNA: TGTGCCAGCAGCTTACTTCTAAGGCGGGGGAGCACAGATACGCAGTATTTT. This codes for CASSLLLRRGSTDTQYF.

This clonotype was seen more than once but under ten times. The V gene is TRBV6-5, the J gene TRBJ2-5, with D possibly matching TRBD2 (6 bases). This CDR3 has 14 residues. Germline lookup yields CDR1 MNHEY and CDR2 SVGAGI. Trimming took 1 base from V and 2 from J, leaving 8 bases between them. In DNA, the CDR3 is TGTGCCAGCAGTTACTTGGGACTGCAAGAGACCCAGTACTTC. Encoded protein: CASSYLGLQETQYF.

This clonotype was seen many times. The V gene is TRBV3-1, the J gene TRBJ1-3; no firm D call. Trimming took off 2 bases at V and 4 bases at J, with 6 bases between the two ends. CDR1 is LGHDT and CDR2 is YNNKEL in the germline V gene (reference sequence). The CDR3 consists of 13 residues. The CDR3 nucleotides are TGTGCCAGCAGCCAAAACCTGGGAAACACCATATATTTT. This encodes CASSQNLGNTIYF.

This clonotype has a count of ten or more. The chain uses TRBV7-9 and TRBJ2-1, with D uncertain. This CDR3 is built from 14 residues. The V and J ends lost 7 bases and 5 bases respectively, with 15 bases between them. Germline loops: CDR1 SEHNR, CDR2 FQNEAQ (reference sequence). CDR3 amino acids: CASTFTGTNNEQFF. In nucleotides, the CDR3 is TGTGCCAGCACCTTTACGGGTACCAACAATGAGCAGTTCTTC.

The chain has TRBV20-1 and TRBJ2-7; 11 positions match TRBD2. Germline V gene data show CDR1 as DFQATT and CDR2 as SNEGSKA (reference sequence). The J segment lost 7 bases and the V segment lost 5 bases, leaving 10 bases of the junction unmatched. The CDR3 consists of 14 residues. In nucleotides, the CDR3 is TGCAGTGCTGAGCGGACTAGCGGGCTGGGAGAGCAGTACTTC. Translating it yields CSAERTSGLGEQYF.

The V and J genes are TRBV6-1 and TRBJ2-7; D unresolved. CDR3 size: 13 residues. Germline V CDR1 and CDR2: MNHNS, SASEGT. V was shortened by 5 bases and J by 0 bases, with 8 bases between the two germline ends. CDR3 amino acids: CASSTPRSYEQYF. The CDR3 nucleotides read TGTGCCAGCAGTACGCCCCGCTCCTACGAGCAGTACTTC.

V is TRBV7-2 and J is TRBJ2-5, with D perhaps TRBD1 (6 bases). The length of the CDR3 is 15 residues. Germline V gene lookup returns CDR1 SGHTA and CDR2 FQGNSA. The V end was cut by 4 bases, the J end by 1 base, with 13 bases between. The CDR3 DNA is TGTGCCAGCAGCTCCCCACAGGGCCCCCAAGAGACCCAGTACTTC. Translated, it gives CASSSPQGPQETQYF.

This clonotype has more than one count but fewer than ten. CDR3 sequence: CSASDRDSYEQYF. In nucleotides, the CDR3 is TGCAGTGCTAGCGACAGGGATTCCTACGAGCAGTACTTC. The chain combines TRBV20-1 with TRBJ2-7; TRBD1 matches 7 bases. Looked up from germline, CDR1 is DFQATT and CDR2 is SNEGSKA (reference sequence). The CDR3 runs to 13 residues. V dropped 3 bases and J dropped 1; count of bases not matched to a gene: 3.

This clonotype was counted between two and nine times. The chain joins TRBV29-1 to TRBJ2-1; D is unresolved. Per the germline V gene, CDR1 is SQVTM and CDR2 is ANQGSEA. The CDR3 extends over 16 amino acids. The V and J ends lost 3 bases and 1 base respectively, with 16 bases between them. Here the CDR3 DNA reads TGCAGCGTTGAGTGGCGGAGCCTAAATTCCTACAATGAGCAGTTCTTC. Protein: CSVEWRSLNSYNEQFF.

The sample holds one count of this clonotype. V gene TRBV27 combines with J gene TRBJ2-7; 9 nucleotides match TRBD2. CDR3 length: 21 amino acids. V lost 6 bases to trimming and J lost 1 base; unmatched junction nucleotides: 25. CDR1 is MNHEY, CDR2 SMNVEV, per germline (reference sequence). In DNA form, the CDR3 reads TGTGCCAGCAGGGGGCTAGCGGGATTTAGCCCGCTAAGACCATCTTCCTACGAGCAGTACTTC. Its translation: CASRGLAGFSPLRPSSYEQYF.